The 24 T cell receptor beta chains below all came from one sample that was sequenced in a study of cytomegalovirus exposure and HLA in healthy donors. Profiled with immunoSEQ multiplex PCR; TCRdb holds only in-frame clones, not every one. Among about 130,000 clones listed, around 94% were seen once. The sequencing sample was made of PBMCs. Source of these receptors: a woman aged 18-35 years in good health and CMV-seronegative.

The rearrangement links TRBV4-1 to TRBJ2-7; 9 nucleotides match TRBD1. Germline CDR1 and CDR2: MGHRA and YSYEKL. J gave up 5 bases and V 4 bases, and 6 bases lay outside the gene matches. This CDR3 has 14 amino acids. In DNA form, the CDR3 reads TGCGCCAGCAGCCTAAACAGGGGGCTTAACGAGCAGTACTTC. This gives the protein CASSLNRGLNEQYF.

The V and J genes are TRBV5-1 and TRBJ2-1, with 7 bases lining up with TRBD1. CDR1 and CDR2 from the germline V gene are SGHRS and YFSETQ. The CDR3 length is 14 residues. The trim removed 4 bases at V and 8 bases at J, leaving 9 bases unmatched. The CDR3, as DNA: TGCGCCAGCAGCCCCGGGACAGCTAACGATGAGCAGTTCTTC. Encoded protein: CASSPGTANDEQFF.

V and J are TRBV7-3 and TRBJ2-1, with 10 bases lining up with TRBD2. Germline values: CDR1 SGHTA, CDR2 FQGTGA. J was trimmed by 14 bases and V by 4 bases; bases with no gene match: 8. The CDR3 totals 13 residues. CDR3 nucleotides: TGTGCCAGCAGCTCCCTAGCGGGAGAGGCAAAGTTCTTC. Translating gives CASSSLAGEAKFF.

This sequence joins TRBV28 and TRBJ2-7; a weak D match, TRBD2 (6 bases). V lost 10 bases, J lost 4 bases, and 11 bases lay in between. This CDR3 is 11 amino acids long. Germline V lookup: CDR1 MDHEN, CDR2 SYDVKM. Here the CDR3 DNA reads TGTGCCACCACGGGGGTTTACGAGCAGTACTTC. Its translation is CATTGVYEQYF.

This clone was picked up a small number of times. This rearrangement joins TRBV5-3 to TRBJ1-5; D uncertain. TRBV5-3 is known as an ORF, though its function is uncertain. This CDR3 is built from 9 residues. Deletions cut 7 bases from V and 9 bases from J, with 5 bases between. The CDR3 loop is CARFWPQHF. The CDR3 coding sequence is TGTGCCAGATTCTGGCCCCAGCATTTT.

V gene TRBV29-1 combines with J gene TRBJ1-1; D is unresolved. The V end was cut by 0 bases, the J end by 4 bases, with 15 bases between. In germline, CDR1 is SQVTM, CDR2 ANQGSEA. This CDR3 contains 15 residues. The CDR3 sequence is CSVEDGEGRFTEAFF. The CDR3 DNA follows: TGCAGCGTTGAAGATGGGGAGGGCCGGTTCACTGAAGCTTTCTTT.

V and J are TRBV5-5 and TRBJ1-1; 7 positions match TRBD1. The CDR3 extends over 15 amino acids. The ends lost 1 base at V and 5 bases at J; junction bases unmatched: 8. Germline CDR1 SGHKS, CDR2 YYEKEE (reference sequence). Here the CDR3 reads CASSLHGTASTEAFF. The CDR3 nucleotides read TGTGCCAGCAGCTTGCACGGGACAGCCTCAACTGAAGCTTTCTTT.

This chain joins TRBV19 and TRBJ2-2; TRBD2 agrees at 11 bases. CDR3 length: 16 amino acids. The V gene end was trimmed by 7 bases and the J gene end by 2 bases; junction bases not matched to a gene: 6. The germline gives CDR1 LNHDA, CDR2 SQIVND (reference sequence). This CDR3 reads CASTSLAGANTGELFF. CDR3 bases: TGTGCCAGTACTTCACTAGCGGGGGCAAACACCGGGGAGCTGTTTTTT. Looking up the rest from reference TRBV19 and TRBJ2-2 gives the full variable domain: DGGITQSPKYLFRKEGQNVTLSCEQNLNHDAMYWYRQDPGQGLRLIYYSQIVNDFQKGDIAEGYSVSREKKESFPLTVTSAQKNPTAFYLCASTSLAGANTGELFFGEGSRLTVL.

This clone was observed a single time. CDR3 DNA: TGTGCCAGCAGTTCCGACAGGGAAAATGAAAAACTGTTTTTT. Translation gives CASSSDRENEKLFF. The chain carries TRBV9 and TRBJ1-4; TRBD1 matches 7 bases. V lost 5 bases and J lost 5; bases outside the gene matches: 6. Germline V gives CDR1 SGDLS, CDR2 YYNGEE. The CDR3 consists of 14 residues.

This sequence joins TRBV7-9 and TRBJ2-3; a weak D match, TRBD2 (6 bases). CDR3 length: 15 amino acids. Trimming took off 2 bases at V and 1 base at J, with 10 bases between the two ends. Germline CDR1 SEHNR, CDR2 FQNEAQ (reference sequence). The CDR3 region has the DNA TGTGCCAGCAGCTTATCGGTAGCGGGCACAGATACGCAGTATTTT. Its protein product is CASSLSVAGTDTQYF.

This chain uses TRBV30 with TRBJ1-1, with TRBD1 matching over 8 bases. The trim removed 1 base at V and 5 bases at J, leaving 9 bases unmatched. Germline V gives CDR1 GTSNPN, CDR2 SVGIG (reference sequence). This CDR3 region has 15 residues. Here the CDR3 reads CAWSGSGGIGTEAFF. The CDR3 DNA is TGTGCCTGGAGTGGATCAGGGGGCATTGGGACTGAAGCTTTCTTT.

The chain carries TRBV9 and TRBJ1-5, with 7 bases identical to TRBD1. The length of the CDR3 is 14 residues. Looked up from germline, CDR1 is SGDLS and CDR2 is YYNGEE. V was pared by 4 bases and J by 3 bases, with 4 bases of the junction left unmatched. DNA for the CDR3: TGTGCCAGCAGCCCCGGGACAGACAATCAGCCCCAGCATTTT. As protein: CASSPGTDNQPQHF.

The chain has TRBV12-5 and TRBJ2-1; TRBD2 is a possible D gene (5 bases). The V gene lost 8 bases and the J gene lost 7 bases, with 15 bases spanning the gap. The CDR3 consists of 13 residues. Per germline, CDR1 LGHNT and CDR2 FRNRAP. This CDR3 reads CASTWEQNNEQFF. CDR3 nucleotide sequence: TGTGCTAGTACGTGGGAGCAGAATAATGAGCAGTTCTTC. Filled out from reference TRBV12-5 and TRBJ2-1, the complete variable domain reads DARVTQTPRHKVTEMGQEVTMRCQPILGHNTVFWYRQTMMQGLELLAYFRNRAPLDDSGMPKDRFSAEMPDATLATLKIQPSEPRDSAVYFCASTWEQNNEQFFGPGTRLTVL.

The CDR3 nucleotides read TGTGCCAGCAGTTTACGACGGGATATCACCTACGAGCAGTACTTC. This gives the protein CASSLRRDITYEQYF. V usage is TRBV28 and J usage is TRBJ2-7; the D gene is possibly TRBD2 (5 bases). This CDR3 contains 15 residues. Trimming pared 2 bases from V and 2 bases from J, leaving 13 bases between. The germline gives CDR1 MDHEN, CDR2 SYDVKM.

This clone was found once. This sequence joins TRBV9 and TRBJ1-5; tentatively, D is TRBD1 (6 bases). V lost 4 bases, J lost 6 bases, and 11 bases lay in between. CDR1 and CDR2 from the germline V gene are SGDLS and YYNGEE. This CDR3 contains 13 residues. The CDR3 sequence: CASSSGERQPQHF. The DNA for the CDR3 is TGTGCCAGCAGCTCAGGGGAGCGTCAGCCCCAGCATTTT.

This chain connects TRBV19 to TRBJ1-3; possible D gene TRBD1, 5 bases. The V gene lost 6 bases and the J gene lost 1 base, with 7 bases spanning the gap. Germline V CDR1 and CDR2: LNHDA, SQIVND (reference sequence). The CDR3 sequence is 13 residues long. CDR3 region: CASRQASGNTIYF. The CDR3 DNA is TGTGCCAGTAGACAGGCATCTGGAAACACCATATATTTT.

The genes are TRBV30 and TRBJ1-6; 7 positions match TRBD1. Trimming at V came to 5 bases and at J to 4 bases, leaving 5 bases not matched to a gene. The CDR3 has 14 residues. Germline CDR1 is GTSNPN and CDR2 is SVGIG (reference sequence). The CDR3 protein is CAWEDRRYNSPLHF. CDR3 bases: TGTGCCTGGGAGGACAGGCGATATAATTCACCCCTCCACTTT.

This sequence joins TRBV4-1 and TRBJ2-1, with 11 bases identical to TRBD1. The trim removed 1 base at V and 4 bases at J, leaving 6 bases unmatched. The CDR3 is 17 amino acids. The germline V gene encodes CDR1 MGHRA and CDR2 YSYEKL. The CDR3 sequence: CASSQGTGGRAYNEQFF. Here the CDR3 DNA reads TGCGCCAGCAGCCAAGGGACAGGGGGCAGGGCATACAATGAGCAGTTCTTC.

The chain joins TRBV6-4 to TRBJ2-3; TRBD2 aligns across 16 bases. The CDR3 consists of 18 residues. Losses at the gene ends were 0 bases for V and 4 bases for J; bases not matched to a gene: 4. Germline V gene lookup returns CDR1 MRHNA and CDR2 SNTAGT. The CDR3 DNA reads as TGTGCCAGCAGTGACTCTGGGACTAGCGGGGGGGCCCCAGATACGCAGTATTTT. This gives the protein CASSDSGTSGGAPDTQYF.

This clone was seen a handful of times. The chain has TRBV27 and TRBJ1-6, with a possible D match to TRBD1 (5 bases). There are 16 residues in the CDR3. Germline loops: CDR1 MNHEY, CDR2 SMNVEV (reference sequence). V was cut by 4 bases and J by 0 bases, with 10 bases left in between. For the CDR3, the DNA is TGTGCCAGCAGTTCTACAGGTAGCTCCTATAATTCACCCCTCCACTTT. Translating gives CASSSTGSSYNSPLHF.

CDR3 region: CASTGTRYYEQYF. The CDR3, as DNA: TGTGCCAGCACCGGGACACGGTACTACGAGCAGTACTTC. The rearrangement joins TRBV28 to TRBJ2-7; a possible D gene is TRBD1 (6 bases). CDR1 and CDR2 from the germline V gene are MDHEN and SYDVKM. The V end was cut by 7 bases, the J end by 3 bases, with 13 bases between. The CDR3 contains 13 residues.

The chain recombines TRBV7-2 with TRBJ1-5; D uncertain. The length of the CDR3 is 15 residues. The V and J ends lost 2 bases and 0 bases respectively, with 8 bases between them. Germline CDR1 is SGHTA and CDR2 is FQGNSA. Here the CDR3 DNA reads TGTGCCAGCAGCTTAACATTTAATAGCAATCAGCCCCAGCATTTT. Its protein is CASSLTFNSNQPQHF.

This clone occurred once. The V gene is TRBV28, the J gene TRBJ2-3; 8 bases are a match to TRBD1. The V gene end was trimmed by 6 bases and the J gene end by 5 bases; junction bases not matched to a gene: 7. CDR3 length: 14 amino acids. The germline V gene encodes CDR1 MDHEN and CDR2 SYDVKM. In DNA form, the CDR3 reads TGTGCCAGCAGAAAGCAGGGGGCGCGAGATACGCAGTATTTT. This gives the protein CASRKQGARDTQYF.

This clone is a singleton in its sample. The chain employs TRBV5-6 and TRBJ2-7; D possibly corresponds to TRBD2 (6 bases). V shed 3 bases and J shed 4 bases, with 8 bases lying between them. CDR3 length: 12 residues. CDR1 and CDR2 from the germline V gene are SGHDT and YYEEEE. The CDR3 here is CASSSGLYEQYF. The CDR3 coding sequence is TGTGCCAGCAGCTCGGGACTTTACGAGCAGTACTTC.